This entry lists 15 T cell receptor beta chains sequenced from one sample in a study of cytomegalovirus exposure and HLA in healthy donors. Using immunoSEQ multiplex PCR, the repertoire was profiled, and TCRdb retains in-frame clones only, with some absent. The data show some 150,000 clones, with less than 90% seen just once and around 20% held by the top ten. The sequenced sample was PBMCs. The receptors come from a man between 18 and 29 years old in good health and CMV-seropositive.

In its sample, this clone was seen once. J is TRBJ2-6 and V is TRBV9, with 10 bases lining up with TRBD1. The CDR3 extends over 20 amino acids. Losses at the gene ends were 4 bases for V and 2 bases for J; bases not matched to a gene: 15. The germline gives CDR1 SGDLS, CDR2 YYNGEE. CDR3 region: CASSTRLPGQGSTGANVLTF. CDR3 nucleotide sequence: TGTGCCAGCAGCACCCGCCTCCCGGGACAGGGGTCGACTGGGGCCAACGTCCTGACTTTC.

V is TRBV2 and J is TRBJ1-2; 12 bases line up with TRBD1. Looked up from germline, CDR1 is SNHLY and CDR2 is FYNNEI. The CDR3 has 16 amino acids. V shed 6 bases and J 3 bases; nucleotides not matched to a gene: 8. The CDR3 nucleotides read TGTGCCAGCAGCACACCCGGGACAGGGGGCGACTATGGCTACACCTTC. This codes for CASSTPGTGGDYGYTF.

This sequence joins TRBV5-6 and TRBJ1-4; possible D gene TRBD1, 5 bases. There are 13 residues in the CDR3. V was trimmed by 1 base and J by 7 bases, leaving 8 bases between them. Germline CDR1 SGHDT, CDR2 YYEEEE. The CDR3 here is CASSLLGAEKLFF. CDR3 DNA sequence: TGTGCCAGCAGCTTGTTAGGGGCTGAAAAACTGTTTTTT.

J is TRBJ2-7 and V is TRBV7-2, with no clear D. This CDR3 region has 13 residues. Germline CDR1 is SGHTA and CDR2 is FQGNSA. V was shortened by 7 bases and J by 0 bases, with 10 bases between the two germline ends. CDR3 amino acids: CASTPVGSYEQYF. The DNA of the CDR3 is TGTGCCAGCACCCCGGTCGGCTCCTACGAGCAGTACTTC.

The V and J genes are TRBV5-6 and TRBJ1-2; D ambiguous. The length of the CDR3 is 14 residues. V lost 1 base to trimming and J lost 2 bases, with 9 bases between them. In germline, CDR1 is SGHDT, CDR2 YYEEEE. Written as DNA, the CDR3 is TGTGCCAGCAGCTTGTTCAATTCCAACTATGGCTACACCTTC. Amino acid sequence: CASSLFNSNYGYTF.

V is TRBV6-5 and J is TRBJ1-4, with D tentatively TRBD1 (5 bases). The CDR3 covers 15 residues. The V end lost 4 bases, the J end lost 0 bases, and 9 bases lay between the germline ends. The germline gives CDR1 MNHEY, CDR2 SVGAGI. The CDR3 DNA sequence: TGTGCCAGCAGTTTAGGGGAATCAACTAATGAAAAACTGTTTTTT. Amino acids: CASSLGESTNEKLFF.

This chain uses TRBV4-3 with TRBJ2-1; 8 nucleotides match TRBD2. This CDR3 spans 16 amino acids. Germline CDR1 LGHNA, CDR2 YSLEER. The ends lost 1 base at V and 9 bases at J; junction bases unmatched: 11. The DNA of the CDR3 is TGCGCCAGCAGCCAAGGGTCGGGACTAGGGGGAGGTGAGCAGTTCTTC. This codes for CASSQGSGLGGGEQFF.

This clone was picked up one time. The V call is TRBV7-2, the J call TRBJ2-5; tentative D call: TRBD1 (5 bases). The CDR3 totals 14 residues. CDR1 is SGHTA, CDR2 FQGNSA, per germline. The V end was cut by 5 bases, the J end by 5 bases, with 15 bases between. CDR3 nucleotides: TGTGCCAGCAGCCCGCTGGGCAGGGTCGAGACCCAGTACTTC. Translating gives CASSPLGRVETQYF. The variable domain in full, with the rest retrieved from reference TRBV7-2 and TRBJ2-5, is GAGVSQSPSNKVTEKGKDVELRCDPISGHTALYWYRQSLGQGLEFLIYFQGNSAPDKSGLPSDRFSAERTGGSVSTLTIQRTQQEDSAVYLCASSPLGRVETQYFGPGTRLLVL.

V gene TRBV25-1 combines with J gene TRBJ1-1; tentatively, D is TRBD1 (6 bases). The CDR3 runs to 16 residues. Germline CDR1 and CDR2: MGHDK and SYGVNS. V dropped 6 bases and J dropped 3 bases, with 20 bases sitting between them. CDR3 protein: CASRGVEGHGDTEAFF. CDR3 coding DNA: TGTGCCAGCAGGGGGGTCGAGGGACACGGGGACACTGAAGCTTTCTTT.

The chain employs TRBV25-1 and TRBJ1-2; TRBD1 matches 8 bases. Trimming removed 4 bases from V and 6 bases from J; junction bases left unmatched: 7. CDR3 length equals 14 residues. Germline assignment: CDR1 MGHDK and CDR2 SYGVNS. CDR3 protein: CASSALDRVHGYTF. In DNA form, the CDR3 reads TGTGCCAGCAGTGCCCTGGACAGGGTCCATGGCTACACCTTC.

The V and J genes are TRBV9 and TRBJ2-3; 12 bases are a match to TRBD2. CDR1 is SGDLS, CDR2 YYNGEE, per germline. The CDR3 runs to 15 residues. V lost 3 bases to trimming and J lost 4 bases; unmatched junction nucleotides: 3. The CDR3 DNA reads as TGTGCCAGCAGCGCTAGCGGGGGGGCATCAGATACGCAGTATTTT. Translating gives CASSASGGASDTQYF.

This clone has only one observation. The CDR3 DNA is TGTGCCAGCAGCCGCTCCGGGACAGGGGACCTTTTGTACTTC. Translating gives CASSRSGTGDLLYF. This sequence joins TRBV5-5 and TRBJ2-7; 10 nucleotides line up with TRBD1. Germline assignment: CDR1 SGHKS and CDR2 YYEKEE (reference sequence). There are 14 residues in the CDR3. Unmatched junction bases numbered 13, after V lost 4 bases and J lost 12 bases.

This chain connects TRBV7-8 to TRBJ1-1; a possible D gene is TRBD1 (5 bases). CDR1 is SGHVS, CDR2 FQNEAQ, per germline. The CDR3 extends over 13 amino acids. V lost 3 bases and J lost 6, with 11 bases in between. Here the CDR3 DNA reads TGTGCCAGCAGCTTCCCCAGGGCGTCTGAAGCTTTCTTT. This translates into CASSFPRASEAFF.

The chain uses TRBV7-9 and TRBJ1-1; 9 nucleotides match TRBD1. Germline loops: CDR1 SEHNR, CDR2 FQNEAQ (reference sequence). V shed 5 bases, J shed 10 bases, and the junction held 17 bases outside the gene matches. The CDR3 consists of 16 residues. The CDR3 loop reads CASSRAGTGMIEGAFF. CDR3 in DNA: TGTGCCAGCAGCAGAGCTGGGACAGGGATGATCGAGGGAGCTTTCTTT.

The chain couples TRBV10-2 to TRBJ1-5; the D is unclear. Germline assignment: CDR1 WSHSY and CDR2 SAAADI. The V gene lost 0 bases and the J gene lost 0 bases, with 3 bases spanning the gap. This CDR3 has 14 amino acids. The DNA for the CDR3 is TGCGCCAGCAGTGAGTCCCATAGCAATCAGCCCCAGCATTTT. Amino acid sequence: CASSESHSNQPQHF.